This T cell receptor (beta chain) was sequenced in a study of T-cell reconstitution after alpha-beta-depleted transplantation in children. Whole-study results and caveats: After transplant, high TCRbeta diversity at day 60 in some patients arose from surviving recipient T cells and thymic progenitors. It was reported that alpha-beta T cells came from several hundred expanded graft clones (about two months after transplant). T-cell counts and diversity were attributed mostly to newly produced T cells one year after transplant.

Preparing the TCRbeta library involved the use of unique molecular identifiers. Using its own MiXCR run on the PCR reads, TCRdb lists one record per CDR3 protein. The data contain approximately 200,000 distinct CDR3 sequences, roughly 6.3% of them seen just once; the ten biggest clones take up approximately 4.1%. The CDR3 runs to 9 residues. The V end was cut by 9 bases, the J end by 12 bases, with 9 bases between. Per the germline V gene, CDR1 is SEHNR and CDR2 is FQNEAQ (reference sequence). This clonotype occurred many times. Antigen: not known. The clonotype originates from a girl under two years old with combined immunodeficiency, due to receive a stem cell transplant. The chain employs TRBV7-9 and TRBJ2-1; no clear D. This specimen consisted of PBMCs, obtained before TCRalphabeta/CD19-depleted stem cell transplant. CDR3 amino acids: CASLPGQFF. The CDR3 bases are TGTGCCAGTTTACCGGGGCAGTTCTTC.